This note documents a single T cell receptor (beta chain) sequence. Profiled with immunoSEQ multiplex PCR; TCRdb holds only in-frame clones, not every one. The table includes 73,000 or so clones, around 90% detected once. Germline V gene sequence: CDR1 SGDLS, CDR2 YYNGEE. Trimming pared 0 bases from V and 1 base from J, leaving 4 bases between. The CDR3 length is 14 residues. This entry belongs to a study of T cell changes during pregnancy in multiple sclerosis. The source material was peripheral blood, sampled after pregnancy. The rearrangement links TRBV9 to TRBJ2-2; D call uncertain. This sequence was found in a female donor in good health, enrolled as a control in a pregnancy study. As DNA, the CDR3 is TGTGCCAGCAGCGTAGTTCAGAACACCGGGGAGCTGTTTTTT. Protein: CASSVVQNTGELFF.